One and the same sample provided the 6 T cell receptor beta chains below, sequenced in a study of cytomegalovirus exposure and HLA in healthy donors. PCR used 60 Vbeta primers and 13 Jbeta primers. TCRdb's copy holds only in-frame clones and misses some; the assay was immunoSEQ multiplex PCR. This table holds 200,000 or so clones, approximately 70% found once. Sequenced: PBMCs. The receptor source for this set is a man aged 35 to 55 in good health and CMV-seropositive.

The chain recombines TRBV11-3 with TRBJ2-7, with D unclear. With 1 base removed from V and 0 bases from J, the gap between germline ends came to 4 bases. This CDR3 spans 13 amino acids. From germline, CDR1 is SGHNT and CDR2 YENEEA. The CDR3 DNA reads TGTGCCAGCAGCTTAGGCAGCTCCTACGAGCAGTACTTC. It is translated as CASSLGSSYEQYF.

The rearrangement joins TRBV11-2 to TRBJ2-2, with TRBD1 matching over 10 bases. Germline values: CDR1 SGHAT, CDR2 FQNNGV. J lost 7 bases, V lost 3 bases, and 5 bases had no gene match. The CDR3 length is 15 residues. This chain's CDR3 is CASSFRQGADGELFF. As DNA, the CDR3 is TGTGCCAGCAGCTTTAGACAGGGGGCTGACGGGGAGCTGTTTTTT.

The count of this clone is one. The chain employs TRBV19 and TRBJ1-2, with a possible D match to TRBD1 (6 bases). The germline CDR1 and CDR2 sequences are LNHDA and SQIVND (reference sequence). Trimming shortened V by 3 bases and J by 4 bases, and 15 bases separated the two germline ends. There are 15 residues in the CDR3. The CDR3 DNA reads as TGTGCCAGTAGTATGGGGCCGGGACAAGGCTATGGCTACACCTTC. Its translation is CASSMGPGQGYGYTF.

This clone was seen a few times. In DNA form, the CDR3 reads TGTGCCAGCAGCTCTCCAGGACTAGCCCCCAACACCGGGGAGCTGTTTTTT. Its translation is CASSSPGLAPNTGELFF. The chain combines TRBV7-8 with TRBJ2-2; 8 bases map to TRBD2. Germline V gene lookup returns CDR1 SGHVS and CDR2 FQNEAQ. This CDR3 has 17 residues. Trimming at V came to 4 bases and at J to 2 bases, leaving 9 bases not matched to a gene.

The chain joins TRBV7-2 to TRBJ1-2; D is perhaps TRBD1 (5 bases). The CDR3 extends over 15 amino acids. Germline CDR1 reads SGHTA; CDR2 reads FQGNSA. V was clipped by 3 bases and J by 3 bases, with 14 bases between them. CDR3 residues: CASSFRAWGDYGYTF. The CDR3 DNA sequence: TGTGCCAGCAGCTTCCGGGCTTGGGGGGACTATGGCTACACCTTC.

This clone has only a few counts. This chain connects TRBV29-1 to TRBJ1-6, with D tentatively TRBD1 (5 bases). Germline V gene sequence: CDR1 SQVTM, CDR2 ANQGSEA. The CDR3 totals 13 residues. V lost 7 bases to trimming and J lost 7 bases, with 14 bases between them. For the CDR3, the DNA is TGCAGCGCTAGAAAGGAGGGGAATTCACCCCTCCACTTT. Translated, it gives CSARKEGNSPLHF.